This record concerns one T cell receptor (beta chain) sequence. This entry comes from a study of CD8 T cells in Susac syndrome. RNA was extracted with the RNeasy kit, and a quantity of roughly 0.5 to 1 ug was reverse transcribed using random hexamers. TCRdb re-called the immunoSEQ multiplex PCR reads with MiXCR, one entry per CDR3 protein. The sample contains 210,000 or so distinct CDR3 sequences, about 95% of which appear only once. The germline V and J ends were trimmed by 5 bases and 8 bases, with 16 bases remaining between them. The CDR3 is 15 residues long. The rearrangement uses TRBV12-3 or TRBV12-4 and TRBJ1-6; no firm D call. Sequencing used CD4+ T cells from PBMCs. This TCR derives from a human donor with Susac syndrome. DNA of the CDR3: TGTGCCAGCAGTCCCTACCGGGAGCTCGATTCACCCCTCCACTTT. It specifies CASSPYRELDSPLHF.